The next 2 T cell receptor beta chains were all read from a single sample in a study of tumor-infiltrating lymphocytes in glioblastoma multiforme. TCR beta libraries were built from RNA through three nested multiplex PCR rounds using modified ARM-PCR. Using its own MiXCR run on the multiplex PCR reads, TCRdb lists one record per CDR3 protein. This sample has under 35,000 distinct CDR3 sequences, with under 70% found just once. The sequenced sample was brain tumor tissue. These receptors all come from a male donor with glioblastoma.

J is TRBJ1-4 and V is TRBV20-1; no reliable D call. V lost 3 bases and J lost 10, with 18 bases in between. The CDR3 has 14 amino acids. Germline lookup yields CDR1 DFQATT and CDR2 SNEGSKA (reference sequence). For the CDR3, the DNA is TGCAGTGCTAGGGAGGACCGGGCAACTGGAAAACTGTTTTTT. Translated, it gives CSAREDRATGKLFF.

J is TRBJ2-7 and V is TRBV28; D is possibly TRBD2 (6 bases). The V gene's germline CDR1 is MDHEN and CDR2 SYDVKM. This CDR3 is built from 15 residues. V was shortened by 5 bases and J by 4 bases, with 18 bases between the two germline ends. The CDR3 loop is CASSTPPGGQYEQYF. CDR3 DNA: TGTGCCAGCAGTACCCCCCCCGGGGGTCAATACGAGCAGTACTTC.